A single TCR beta chain is shown here with its context. This clonotype has ten or more counts. What this receptor recognizes is not known. Base qualities are not provided; no much larger clone lies one nucleotide away. The TCR beta CDR3 regions were amplified from RNA transcripts. The first round of RT-PCR for the TCR CDR3 was performed with the HTBI primer set and the Qiagen OneStep RT-PCR kit. Libraries were constructed in a second round of multiplex PCR, after which size selection and purification were carried out. Sequencing of the libraries was done on an Illumina HiSeq2000 using paired-end 100 bp reads. The original methods were these. SOAPnuke was used to process the raw data, throwing out any read that contained adapters or uncalled bases, had a mean Phred below 15, or lacked an exact constant-primer or identifier match. High-quality paired reads were merged with COPE v1.2.5, and unique nucleotide sequences were defined as clonotypes. Clonotypes were aligned to IMGT TRBV, TRBD and TRBJ reference segments using MiTCR v1.1. The analysis was restricted to V-J combinations with a frequency above 0.0001, which together covered roughly 99% of the repertoires. A TCS score was defined as the ratio of F50 (clonal expansion) to E x V (chaos), with BLOSUM62-based TCRdist applied between CDR3 peptides within each V-J. Welch's t-statistics and random forest reduced just over 500 V-J features to around 14, which were used in a naive Bayes classifier (R e1071). TCRdb reprocessed the public reads (quality trimming at Q25 with fastp, clone calling with MiXCR) and kept in-frame beta chains. Under each unique CDR3 protein, matching rows form one entry showing the most common genes and DNA. The V and J calls follow TCRdb's processing rather than the paper's. The sample includes some 360,000 distinct CDR3 sequences, with approximately 15% observed a single time. The ten largest clones add up to approximately 10% of the sample.

This record belongs to a study of T cells in Graves' hyperthyroidism and ophthalmopathy (dated 2019 in TCRdb). A note on the overall study: Peripheral blood samples were taken at initial diagnosis, before any treatment was given. To identify distinguishing TCR V-J signatures, a discovery cohort of around 100 patients was used, comprising 40 to 45 with Graves' ophthalmopathy and some 57 with stable Graves' hyperthyroidism. Whether ophthalmopathy could be predicted prospectively was tested in an independent validation cohort made up of roughly 20 hyperthyroidism patients plus 17 patients who later progressed to ophthalmopathy. The approximately 100 discovery patients were randomly divided into training and test sets at a 7:3 ratio. Thyroid tissue and blood T-cell repertoires from roughly 6 Graves' hyperthyroidism patients were also compared in the study. Once sampling was done, hyperthyroidism patients were given methimazole at a starting dose of 30 mg daily, whereas ophthalmopathy patients were given high-dose intravenous methylprednisolone. According to the paper, TCR Vbeta CDR3 sequencing was carried out on about 140 peripheral blood samples, which came from under 50 ophthalmopathy, fewer than 80 hyperthyroidism and approximately 17 progressor patients.

Results and caveats for the whole study, not just this receptor: In validation, progression to ophthalmopathy was predicted by the model with roughly 69% sensitivity and 72.22% specificity, a median of approximately 7.1 months before onset. Sample size was not statistically predetermined, and investigators were not blinded to group allocation. A model built on a 13 V-J signature distinguished ophthalmopathy from stable hyperthyroidism, reaching about 89% sensitivity and about 81% specificity in cross-validation and 80%/75% in testing. Most expanded thyroid clonotypes (frequency above 0.001) were also detected in blood, suggesting blood repertoires may reflect thyroid immune responses.

Trimming leaves V shorter by 5 bases and J shorter by 3 bases, with the junction holding 8 bases beyond the gene matches. The CDR3 starts with the cysteine, ends with the phenylalanine, and has 15 residues. Of the read, only the CDR3 DNA is kept; its 45 bases are in frame from base 1. Graves' hyperthyroidism was defined as stable when no progression to ophthalmopathy occurred over 18 months of follow-up. Hyperthyroidism patients were newly diagnosed, had a disease duration of under 2 months, and were aged 18 to 65 years. The study excluded patients with uncontrolled infections, other autoimmune diseases, pregnancy or lactation. Clinical symptoms, serum thyroxine and TRAb, thyroid ultrasound, and orbital computed tomography formed the basis for the diagnoses. PBMCs were separated from 7.5 to 10 ml of fresh peripheral blood using Ficoll-Paque density gradient centrifugation. Trizol reagent was used to extract total RNA, and RNA quality was then checked on an Agilent 2100 Bioanalyzer.

The rearrangement joined TRBV12-3 or TRBV12-4 to TRBJ1-2; a stretch of 8 junction bases matches TRBD1. Input material: blood. The clonotype was recovered from a woman aged 60-75 years with Graves' hyperthyroidism. CDR3 region: CASSRSTGDYYGYTF. The bases read TGTGCCAGCAGTCGCTCGACAGGGGACTACTATGGCTACACCTTC.